The clone carrying this T cell receptor beta chain showed up just once. The record originates from a study of blood T cell repertoires in COVID-19. Across the study: Samples representing acute and convalescent COVID-19 were sourced from the United States, Italy and Spain. Sample material is recorded as cDNA or gDNA derived from T cells, B-cell-depleted T cells, or PBMCs.

Germline values: CDR1 LGHDT, CDR2 YNNKEL (reference sequence). Trimming removed 1 base from V and 8 bases from J, with 8 bases in between. The CDR3 has 12 residues. In the original workflow: Cell counts per sample came from amplifying reference gene primers. Clones were sequenced by immunoSEQ multiplex PCR, and TCRdb holds only the in-frame ones, with some missing. For V, J and clone size, that table is used; D and trimming come from the DNA. The table shows approximately 180,000 clones, with roughly 88% occurring only once. This chain uses TRBV3-1 (or the pseudogene TRBV3-2) with TRBJ1-2, with no clear D. The sample taken for sequencing was peripheral blood. The clonotype was recovered from a woman of 80 years or more with acute or convalescent COVID-19. The chain's CDR3 is CASSQGGGGYTF. CDR3 DNA: TGTGCCAGCAGCCAAGGGGGAGGGGGCTACACCTTC.